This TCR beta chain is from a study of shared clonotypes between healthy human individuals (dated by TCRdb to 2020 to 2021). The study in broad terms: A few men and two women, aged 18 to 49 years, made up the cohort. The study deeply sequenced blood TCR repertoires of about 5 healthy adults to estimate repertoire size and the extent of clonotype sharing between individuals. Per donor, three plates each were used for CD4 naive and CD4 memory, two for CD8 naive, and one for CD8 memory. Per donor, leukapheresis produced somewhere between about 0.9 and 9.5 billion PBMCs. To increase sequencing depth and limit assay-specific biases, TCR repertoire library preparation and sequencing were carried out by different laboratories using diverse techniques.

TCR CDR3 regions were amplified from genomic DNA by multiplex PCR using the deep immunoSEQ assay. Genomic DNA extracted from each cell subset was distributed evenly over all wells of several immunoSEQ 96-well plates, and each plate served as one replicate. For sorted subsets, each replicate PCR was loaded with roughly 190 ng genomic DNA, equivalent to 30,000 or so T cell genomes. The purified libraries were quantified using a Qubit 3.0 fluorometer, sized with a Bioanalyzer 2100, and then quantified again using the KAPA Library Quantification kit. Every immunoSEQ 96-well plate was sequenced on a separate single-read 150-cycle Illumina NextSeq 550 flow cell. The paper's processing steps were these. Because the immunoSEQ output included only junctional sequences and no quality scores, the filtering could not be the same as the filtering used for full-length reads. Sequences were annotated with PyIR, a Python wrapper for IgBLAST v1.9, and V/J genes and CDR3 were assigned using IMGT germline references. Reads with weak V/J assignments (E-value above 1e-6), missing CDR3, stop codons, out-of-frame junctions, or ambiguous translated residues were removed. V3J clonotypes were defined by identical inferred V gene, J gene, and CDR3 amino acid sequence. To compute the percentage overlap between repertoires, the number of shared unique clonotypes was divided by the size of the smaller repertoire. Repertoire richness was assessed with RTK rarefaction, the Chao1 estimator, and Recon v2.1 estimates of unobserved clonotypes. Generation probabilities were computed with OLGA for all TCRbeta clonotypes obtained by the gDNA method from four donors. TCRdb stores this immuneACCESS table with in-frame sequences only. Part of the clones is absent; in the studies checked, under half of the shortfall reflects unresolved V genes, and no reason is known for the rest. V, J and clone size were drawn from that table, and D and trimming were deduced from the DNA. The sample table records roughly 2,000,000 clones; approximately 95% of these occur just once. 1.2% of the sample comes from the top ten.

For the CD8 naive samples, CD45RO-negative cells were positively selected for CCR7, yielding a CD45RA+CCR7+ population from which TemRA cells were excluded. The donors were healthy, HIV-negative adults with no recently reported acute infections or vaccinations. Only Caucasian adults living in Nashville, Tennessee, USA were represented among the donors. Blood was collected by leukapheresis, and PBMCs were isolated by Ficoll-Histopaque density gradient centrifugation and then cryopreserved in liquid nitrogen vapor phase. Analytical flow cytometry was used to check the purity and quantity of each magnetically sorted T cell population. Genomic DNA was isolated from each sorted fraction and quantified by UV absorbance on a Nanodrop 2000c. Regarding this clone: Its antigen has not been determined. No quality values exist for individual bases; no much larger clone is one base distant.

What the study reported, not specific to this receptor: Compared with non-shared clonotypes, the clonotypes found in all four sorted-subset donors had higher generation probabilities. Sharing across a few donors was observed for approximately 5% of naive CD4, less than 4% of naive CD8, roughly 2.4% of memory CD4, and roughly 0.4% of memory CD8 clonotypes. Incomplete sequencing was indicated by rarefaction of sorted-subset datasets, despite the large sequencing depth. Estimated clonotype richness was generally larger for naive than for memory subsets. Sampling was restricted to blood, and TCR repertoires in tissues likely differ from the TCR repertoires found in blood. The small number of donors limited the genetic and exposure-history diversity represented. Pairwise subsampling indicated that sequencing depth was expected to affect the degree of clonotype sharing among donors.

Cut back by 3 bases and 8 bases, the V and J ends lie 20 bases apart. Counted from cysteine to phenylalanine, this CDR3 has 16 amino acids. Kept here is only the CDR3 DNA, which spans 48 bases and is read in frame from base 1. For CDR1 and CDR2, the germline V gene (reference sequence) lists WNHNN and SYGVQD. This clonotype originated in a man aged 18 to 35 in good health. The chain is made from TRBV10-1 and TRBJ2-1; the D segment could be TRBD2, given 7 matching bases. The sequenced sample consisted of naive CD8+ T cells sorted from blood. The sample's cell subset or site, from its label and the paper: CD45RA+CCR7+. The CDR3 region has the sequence CASSDLSGGPVDEQFF. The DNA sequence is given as TGCGCCAGCAGTGACCTCTCCGGGGGGCCGGTGGATGAGCAGTTCTTC.